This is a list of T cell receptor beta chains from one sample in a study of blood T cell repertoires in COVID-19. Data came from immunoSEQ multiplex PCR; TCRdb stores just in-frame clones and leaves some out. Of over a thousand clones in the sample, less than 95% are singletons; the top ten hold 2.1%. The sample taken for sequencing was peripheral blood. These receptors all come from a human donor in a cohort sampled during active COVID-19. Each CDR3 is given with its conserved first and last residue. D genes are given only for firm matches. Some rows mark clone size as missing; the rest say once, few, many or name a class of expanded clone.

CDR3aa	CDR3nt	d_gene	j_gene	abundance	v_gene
CASSQDRGVDQPQHF	TGCGCCAGCAGCCAAGACAGGGGTGTGGATCAGCCCCAGCATTTT	-	TRBJ1-5	-	TRBV4-3
CASSQDVAAPYEQYF	TGCGCCAGCAGCCAAGATGTGGCCGCCCCCTACGAGCAGTACTTC	-	TRBJ2-7	-	TRBV4-3
CASSQGRRPGEQYF	TGTGCCAGCAGCCAAGGCCGGAGACCTGGAGAGCAGTACTTC	-	TRBJ2-7	-	TRBV4-2
CASSPVDSDLAKNIQYF	TGTGCCAGCAGCCCTGTGGACAGCGATCTAGCCAAAAACATTCAGTACTTC	-	TRBJ2-4	-	TRBV7-9
CASSLAGGISEAFF	TGTGCCAGCAGCTTAGCCGGGGGTATTTCTGAAGCTTTCTTT	-	TRBJ1-1	-	TRBV7-2
CASRFTGGEGGYTF	TGTGCCAGCAGATTTACAGGGGGCGAGGGTGGCTACACCTTC	TRBD1	TRBJ1-2	-	TRBV27
CAMRQGNSPLHF	TGTGCCATGAGACAGGGAAATTCACCCCTCCACTTT	TRBD1	TRBJ1-6	-	TRBV10-3
CASSRAGSGNTIYF	TGTGCCAGCAGCCGAGCAGGGTCCGGAAACACCATATATTTT	-	TRBJ1-3	-	TRBV3-1/TRBV3-2
CASTLTSGANTGELFF	TGTGCCAGCACCCTGACTAGCGGGGCGAACACCGGGGAGCTGTTTTTT	TRBD2	TRBJ2-2	-	TRBV3-1/TRBV3-2
CATWGAGEETQYF	TGTGCCACGTGGGGGGCGGGAGAAGAGACCCAGTACTTC	-	TRBJ2-5	-	TRBV27
CASSLAVAGGLYNEQFF	TGTGCCAGCAGCCTGGCAGTAGCGGGGGGGCTCTACAATGAGCAGTTCTTC	TRBD2	TRBJ2-1	-	TRBV7-9
CASSAKTGYEVSNTDTQYF	TGTGCCAGCAGCGCAAAAACAGGATATGAAGTTTCTAACACAGATACGCAGTATTTT	-	TRBJ2-3	-	TRBV7-9
CASSLFPIGQLKYNEQFF	TGTGCCAGCAGCTTATTCCCAATCGGACAGCTAAAATACAATGAGCAGTTCTTC	-	TRBJ2-1	-	TRBV7-2
CASSESGLVGGIYGYTF	TGTGCCAGCAGTGAATCTGGCTTGGTTGGGGGGATTTATGGCTACACCTTC	-	TRBJ1-2	-	TRBV25-1
CASSPQGSLTPSSYNEQFF	TGTGCCAGTAGCCCACAGGGGAGTCTTACCCCGAGCTCCTACAATGAGCAGTTCTTC	TRBD1	TRBJ2-1	once	TRBV19
CASRASTGANYGYTF	TGTGCCAGCAGGGCCTCCACGGGAGCTAACTATGGCTACACCTTC	-	TRBJ1-2	-	TRBV2
CASSFGQGSGNTIYF	TGTGCCAGCAGCTTTGGACAGGGATCTGGAAACACCATATATTTT	TRBD1	TRBJ1-3	-	TRBV7-2
CATKGALSSYEQYF	TGTGCCACTAAAGGAGCCCTGAGCTCCTACGAGCAGTACTTC	-	TRBJ2-7	-	TRBV7-8
CASSTLQGASYEQYF	TGTGCCAGCAGTACCCTACAGGGGGCGTCCTACGAGCAGTACTTC	TRBD1	TRBJ2-7	-	TRBV6-2/TRBV6-3